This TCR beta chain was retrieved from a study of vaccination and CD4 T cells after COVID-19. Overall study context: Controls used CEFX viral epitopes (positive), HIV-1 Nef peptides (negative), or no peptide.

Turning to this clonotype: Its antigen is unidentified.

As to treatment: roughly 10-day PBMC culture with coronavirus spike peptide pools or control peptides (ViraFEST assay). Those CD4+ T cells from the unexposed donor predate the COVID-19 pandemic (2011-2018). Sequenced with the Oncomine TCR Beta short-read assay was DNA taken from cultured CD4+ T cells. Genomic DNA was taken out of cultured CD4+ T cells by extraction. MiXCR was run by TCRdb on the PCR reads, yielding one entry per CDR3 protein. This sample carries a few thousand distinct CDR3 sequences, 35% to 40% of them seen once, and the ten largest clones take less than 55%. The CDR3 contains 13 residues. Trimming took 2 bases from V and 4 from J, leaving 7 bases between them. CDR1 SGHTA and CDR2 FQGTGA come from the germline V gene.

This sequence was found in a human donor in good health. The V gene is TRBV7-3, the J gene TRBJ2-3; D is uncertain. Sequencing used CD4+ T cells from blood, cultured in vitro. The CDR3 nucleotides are TGTGCCAGCAGCTTATCGAAGGCAGATACGCAGTATTTT. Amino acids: CASSLSKADTQYF.